This TCR beta chain is drawn from a study of blood T cell repertoires in COVID-19. Generated by immunoSEQ multiplex PCR, the TCRdb table keeps only in-frame clones and is missing some. The top ten hold roughly 1.2% of the sample, which has roughly 250,000 clones, about 89% seen once. Per the germline V gene, CDR1 is LNHDA and CDR2 is SQIVND (reference sequence). This CDR3 is built from 13 residues. The V gene lost 10 bases and the J gene lost 1 base, with 14 bases spanning the gap. Which cohort a participant joined came from the clinical history participants gave. This sequence originates from a human donor in a cohort exposed to, infected with or recovered from COVID-19 (not recorded which). The donor label of this sample is uncertain. The source material was PBMCs or T cells enriched from blood (not recorded which). The chain joins TRBV19 to TRBJ2-7, with D possibly TRBD2 on 6 matching bases. The DNA of the CDR3 is TGTGCCACCAAGGGACTTGATTCCTACGAGCAGTACTTC. Residues: CATKGLDSYEQYF.